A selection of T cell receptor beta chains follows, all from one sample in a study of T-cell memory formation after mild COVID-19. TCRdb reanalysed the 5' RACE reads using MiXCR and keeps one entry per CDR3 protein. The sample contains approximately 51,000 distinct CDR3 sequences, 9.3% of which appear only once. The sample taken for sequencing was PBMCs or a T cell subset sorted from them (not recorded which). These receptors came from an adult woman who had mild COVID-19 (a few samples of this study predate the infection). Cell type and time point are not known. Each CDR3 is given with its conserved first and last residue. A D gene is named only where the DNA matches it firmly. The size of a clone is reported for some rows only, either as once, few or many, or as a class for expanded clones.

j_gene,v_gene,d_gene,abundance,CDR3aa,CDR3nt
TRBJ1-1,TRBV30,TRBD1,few,CAWRKPGQGRPTEAFF,TGTGCCTGGAGGAAACCGGGACAGGGGCGCCCTACTGAAGCTTTCTTT
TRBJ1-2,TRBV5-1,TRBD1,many,CASSLETGQGTF,TGCGCCAGCAGCTTGGAGACAGGGCAAGGCACCTTC
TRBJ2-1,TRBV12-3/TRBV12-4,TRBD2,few,CASSLTSGSLSEQFF,TGTGCCAGCAGTTTAACTAGCGGGAGTTTGAGTGAGCAGTTCTTC
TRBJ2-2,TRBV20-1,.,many,CSARPRRTGTVNTGELFF,TGCAGTGCTAGACCCCGGCGCACAGGGACTGTGAACACCGGGGAGCTGTTTTTT
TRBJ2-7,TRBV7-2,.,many,CASSSAGPGAYEQYF,TGTGCCAGCAGCTCCGCGGGACCCGGGGCCTACGAGCAGTACTTC
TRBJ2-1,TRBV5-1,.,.,CASSLGGREQFF,TGCGCCAGCAGCTTGGGGGGGCGTGAGCAGTTCTTC
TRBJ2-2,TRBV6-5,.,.,CASGRTGELFF,TGTGCCAGCGGTAGGACCGGGGAGCTGTTTTTT
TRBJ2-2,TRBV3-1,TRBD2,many,CASSQGLAGATGELFF,TGTGCCAGCAGCCAAGGACTAGCGGGCGCCACCGGGGAGCTGTTTTTT
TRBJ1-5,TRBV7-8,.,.,CASSLASHQPQHF,TGTGCCAGCAGCTTGGCGTCCCATCAGCCCCAGCATTTT
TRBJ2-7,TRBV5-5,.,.,CASSMMGSQFYEQYF,TGTGCCAGCAGTATGATGGGGAGCCAATTCTACGAGCAGTACTTC
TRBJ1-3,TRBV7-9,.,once,CASSLSRGLSGNTIYF,TGTGCCAGCAGTTTGAGTAGGGGCCTCTCTGGAAACACCATATATTTT
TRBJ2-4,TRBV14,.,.,CASSPLGSGNIQYF,TGTGCCAGCAGCCCATTAGGGTCGGGGAACATTCAGTACTTC
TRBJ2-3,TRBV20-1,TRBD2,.,CSARDGTSDVADTQYF,TGCAGTGCTAGAGATGGTACTAGCGACGTGGCAGATACGCAGTATTTT
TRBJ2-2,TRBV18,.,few,CASSPANTGELFF,TGTGCCAGCTCACCAGCTAACACCGGGGAGCTGTTTTTT
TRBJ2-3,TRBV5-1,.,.,CASSQRVSTDTQYF,TGCGCCAGCAGCCAACGGGTCTCCACAGATACGCAGTATTTT
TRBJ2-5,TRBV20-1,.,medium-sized,CSARDRVLGQETQYF,TGCAGTGCTAGAGATAGGGTATTGGGGCAAGAGACCCAGTACTTC
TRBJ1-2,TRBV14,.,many,CASSQEWGKSYGYTF,TGTGCCAGCAGCCAAGAGTGGGGGAAAAGCTATGGCTACACCTTC
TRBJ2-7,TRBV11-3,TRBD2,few,CASSSPARGAAYEQYF,TGTGCCAGCAGCTCCCCGGCGCGGGGGGCCGCCTACGAGCAGTACTTC
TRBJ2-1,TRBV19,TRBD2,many,CASRGLAGGLGPQFF,TGTGCCAGTAGGGGACTAGCGGGAGGCCTAGGGCCGCAGTTCTTC
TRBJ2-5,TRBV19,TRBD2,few,CASSGGRGQETQYF,TGTGCCAGTAGTGGCGGGAGGGGTCAAGAGACCCAGTACTTC
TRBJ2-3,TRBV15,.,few,CATSRVGLLDLTDTQYF,TGTGCCACCAGCAGAGTGGGGTTATTAGATCTTACAGATACGCAGTATTTT
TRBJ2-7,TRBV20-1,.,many,CSAEGTSNSYEQYF,TGCAGTGCTGAAGGGACCTCCAACTCCTACGAGCAGTACTTC
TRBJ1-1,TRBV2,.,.,CASLITGKNTEAFF,TGTGCCAGCTTAATAACAGGGAAGAACACTGAAGCTTTCTTT
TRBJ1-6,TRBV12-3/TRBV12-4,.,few,CASIEGAGSPLHF,TGTGCCAGCATCGAGGGAGCAGGTTCACCCCTCCACTTT
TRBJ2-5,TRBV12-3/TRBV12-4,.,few,CASSFRAGRETQYF,TGTGCCAGCAGTTTTCGGGCAGGGAGAGAGACCCAGTACTTC
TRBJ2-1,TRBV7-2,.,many,CASSSRPWGSSYNEQFF,TGTGCCAGCAGCTCCCGCCCGTGGGGAAGCTCCTACAATGAGCAGTTCTTC
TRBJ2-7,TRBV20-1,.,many,CSAPNPVLYEQYF,TGCAGTGCTCCGAACCCTGTCCTCTACGAGCAGTACTTC
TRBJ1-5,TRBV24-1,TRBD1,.,CATSLQGAQLVSNQPQHF,TGTGCCACCAGTCTGCAGGGGGCCCAACTGGTAAGCAATCAGCCCCAGCATTTT
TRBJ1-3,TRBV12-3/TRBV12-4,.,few,CASRSTGTGNTIYF,TGTGCCAGCAGGTCGACAGGAACTGGAAACACCATATATTTT
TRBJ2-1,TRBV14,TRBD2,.,CASSQGVLAVKFF,TGTGCCAGCAGCCAAGGAGTTCTAGCGGTGAAGTTCTTC
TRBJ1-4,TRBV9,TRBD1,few,CASSVGNTGAQEKLFF,TGTGCCAGCAGCGTGGGAAACACAGGGGCGCAGGAAAAACTGTTTTTT
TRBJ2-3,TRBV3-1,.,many,CASSPFLARRDTQYF,TGTGCCAGCAGCCCTTTCCTAGCGAGGCGGGATACGCAGTATTTT
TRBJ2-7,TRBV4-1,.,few,CASSREGHLSYEQYF,TGCGCCAGCAGCCGCGAGGGACACCTCTCCTACGAGCAGTACTTC
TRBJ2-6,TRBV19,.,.,CASSGGNSGANVLTF,TGTGCCAGTAGCGGGGGTAACTCTGGGGCCAACGTCCTGACTTTC
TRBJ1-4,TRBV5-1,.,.,CASSQPARQLATNEKLFF,TGCGCCAGCAGCCAGCCGGCGAGGCAGCTTGCAACTAATGAAAAACTGTTTTTT
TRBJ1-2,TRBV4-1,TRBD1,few,CASSPGQASNYGYTF,TGCGCCAGCAGCCCGGGACAGGCCTCTAACTATGGCTACACCTTC
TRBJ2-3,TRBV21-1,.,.,CASSSRQGASTDTQYF,TGTGCCAGCAGCTCCCGACAGGGAGCCAGCACAGATACGCAGTATTTT
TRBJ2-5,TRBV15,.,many,CATSRGKVETQYF,TGTGCCACCAGCAGAGGAAAGGTCGAGACCCAGTACTTC